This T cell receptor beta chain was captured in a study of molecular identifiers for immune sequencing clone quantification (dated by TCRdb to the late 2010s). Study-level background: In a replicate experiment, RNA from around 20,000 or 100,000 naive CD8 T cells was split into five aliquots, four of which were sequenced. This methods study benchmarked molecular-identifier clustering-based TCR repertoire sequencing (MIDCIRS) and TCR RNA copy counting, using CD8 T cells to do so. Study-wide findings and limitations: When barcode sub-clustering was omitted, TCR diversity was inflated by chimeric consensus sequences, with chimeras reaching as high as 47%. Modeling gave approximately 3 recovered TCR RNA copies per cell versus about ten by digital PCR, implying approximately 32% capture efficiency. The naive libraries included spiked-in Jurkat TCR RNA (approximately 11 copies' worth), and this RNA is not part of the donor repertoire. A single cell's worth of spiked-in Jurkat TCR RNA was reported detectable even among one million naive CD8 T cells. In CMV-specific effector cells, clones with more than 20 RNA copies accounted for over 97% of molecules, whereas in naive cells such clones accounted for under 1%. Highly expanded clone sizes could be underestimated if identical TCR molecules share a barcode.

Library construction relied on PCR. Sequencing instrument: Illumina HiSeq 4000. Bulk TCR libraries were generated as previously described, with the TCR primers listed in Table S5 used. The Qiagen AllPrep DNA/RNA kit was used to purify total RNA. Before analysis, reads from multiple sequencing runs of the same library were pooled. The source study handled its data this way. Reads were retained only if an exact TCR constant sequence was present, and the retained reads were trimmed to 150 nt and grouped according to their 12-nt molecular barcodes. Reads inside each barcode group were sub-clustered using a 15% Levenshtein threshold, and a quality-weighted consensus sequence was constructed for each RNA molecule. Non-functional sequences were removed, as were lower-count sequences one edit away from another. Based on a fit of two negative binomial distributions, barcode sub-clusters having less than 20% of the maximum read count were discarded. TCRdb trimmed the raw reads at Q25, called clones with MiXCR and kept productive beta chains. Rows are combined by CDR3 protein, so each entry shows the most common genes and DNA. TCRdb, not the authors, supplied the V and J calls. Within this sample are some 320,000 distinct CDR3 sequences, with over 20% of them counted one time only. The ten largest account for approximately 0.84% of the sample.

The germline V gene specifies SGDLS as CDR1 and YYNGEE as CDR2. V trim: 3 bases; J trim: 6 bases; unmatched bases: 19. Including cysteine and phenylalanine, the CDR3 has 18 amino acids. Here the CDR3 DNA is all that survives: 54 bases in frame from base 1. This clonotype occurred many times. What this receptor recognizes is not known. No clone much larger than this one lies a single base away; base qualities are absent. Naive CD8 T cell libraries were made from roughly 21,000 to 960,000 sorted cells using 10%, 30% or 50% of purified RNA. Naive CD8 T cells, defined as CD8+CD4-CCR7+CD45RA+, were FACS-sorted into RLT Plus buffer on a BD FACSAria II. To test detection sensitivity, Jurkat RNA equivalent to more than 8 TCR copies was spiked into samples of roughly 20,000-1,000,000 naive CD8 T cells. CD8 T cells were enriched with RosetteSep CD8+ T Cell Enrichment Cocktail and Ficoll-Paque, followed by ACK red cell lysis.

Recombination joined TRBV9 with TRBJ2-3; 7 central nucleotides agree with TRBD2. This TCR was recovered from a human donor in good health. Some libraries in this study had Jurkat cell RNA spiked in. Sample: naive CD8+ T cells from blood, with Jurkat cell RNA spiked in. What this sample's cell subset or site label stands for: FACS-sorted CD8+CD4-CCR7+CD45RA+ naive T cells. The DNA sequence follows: TGTGCCAGCAGCGGCGGGAGTCTCAGCCGCACAGATGGGGATACGCAGTATTTT. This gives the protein CASSGGSLSRTDGDTQYF.